This entry describes one T cell receptor beta chain. The age range of participants was about 18 to 90 years, with residence in some 25 US areas. Clinical histories supplied by participants themselves formed the basis of cohort assignment. This sample stems from a study of blood T cell repertoires in COVID-19. In the source study's methods: By means of reference gene primer amplification, nucleated cell counts were estimated. Sequenced by immunoSEQ multiplex PCR; TCRdb stores in-frame clones only, minus some. V and J calls plus clone size are reproduced from that table; the DNA served to infer D and trimming. The top ten clones hold over 3.5% of a sample with about 270,000 clones, about nine tenths of them seen once. From germline, CDR1 is MGHDK and CDR2 SYGVNS. V was clipped by 6 bases and J by 2 bases, with 9 bases between them. The CDR3 consists of 13 residues.

The specimen was PBMCs or T cells enriched from blood (not recorded which). The chain combines TRBV25-1 with TRBJ2-3; no definite D call. This receptor was identified in a woman aged 25-40 years with acute COVID-19. The CDR3 spells CASRAGNTDTQYF. The CDR3 DNA reads as TGTGCCAGCAGGGCTGGCAACACAGATACGCAGTATTTT.